The rows below give T cell receptor beta chains drawn from one sample of a study of T cell responses to AZD1222 COVID-19 vaccine. Sequencing used immunoSEQ multiplex PCR; TCRdb keeps in-frame clones, though not all of them. The table shows more than 90,000 clones, with about nine tenths occurring only once. The sequenced sample was peripheral blood, obtained on day 0 of AZD1222 vaccination. Receptors were obtained from an adult in good health. Each CDR3 is given with its conserved first and last residue.

v_call	cdr3_aa
TRBV5-4	CASSPPRTDTQYF
TRBV27	CASSFIQGWQPQHF
TRBV7-8	CASSLAPFGLYGYTF
TRBV9	CASSVGTNPYQETQYF
TRBV11-1	CASSIRQGDEAFF
TRBV9	CASRKGRTGTGELFF
TRBV5-1	CASSFAGSSYNEQFF
TRBV7-9	CASSSKNREANYGYTF
TRBV6-5	CASSPDRATLHF
TRBV30	CAWSVLEGGGNQPQHF
TRBV7-6	CASSSRTYGGGEQYF
TRBV15	CATSRVREYSPLHF
TRBV6-4	CASSDSGYEQYF
TRBV7-7	CASSQGDPGSETQYF
TRBV3-1/TRBV3-2	CASSSGLTNYGYTF
TRBV7-2	CASSFSQGERSAYGYTF
TRBV2	CASSETSGQEYSPLHF
TRBV28	CASSSGGIQETQYF
TRBV20-1	CSASTGPARSLGGDGYTF
TRBV5-1	CASRAGGVRDTQYF
TRBV6-5	CASRSSGRETQYF
TRBV19	CASSGQLANYGYTF
TRBV5-1	CASSTGTGRTEAFF
TRBV28	CASSLYGDTEAFF